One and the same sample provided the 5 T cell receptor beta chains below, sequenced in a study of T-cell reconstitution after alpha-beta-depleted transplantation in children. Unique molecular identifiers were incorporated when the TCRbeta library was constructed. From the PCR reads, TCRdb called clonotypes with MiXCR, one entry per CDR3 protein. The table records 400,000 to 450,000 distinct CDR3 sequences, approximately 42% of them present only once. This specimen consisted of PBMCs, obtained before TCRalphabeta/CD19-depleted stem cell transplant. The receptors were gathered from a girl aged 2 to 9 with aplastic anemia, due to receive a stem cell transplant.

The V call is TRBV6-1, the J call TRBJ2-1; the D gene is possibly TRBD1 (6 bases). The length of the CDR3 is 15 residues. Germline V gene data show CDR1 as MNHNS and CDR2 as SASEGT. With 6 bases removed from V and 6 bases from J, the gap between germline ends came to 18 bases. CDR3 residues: CASRVQGTAVNEQFF. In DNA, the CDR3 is TGTGCCAGCAGAGTGCAGGGGACGGCGGTCAATGAGCAGTTCTTC.

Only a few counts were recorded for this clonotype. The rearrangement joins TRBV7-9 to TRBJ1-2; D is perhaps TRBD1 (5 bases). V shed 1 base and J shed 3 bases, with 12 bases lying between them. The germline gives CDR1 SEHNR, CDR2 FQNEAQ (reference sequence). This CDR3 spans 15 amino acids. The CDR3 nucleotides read TGTGCCAGCAGCTTAGGGGACTCCGGATACTATGGCTACACCTTC. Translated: CASSLGDSGYYGYTF.

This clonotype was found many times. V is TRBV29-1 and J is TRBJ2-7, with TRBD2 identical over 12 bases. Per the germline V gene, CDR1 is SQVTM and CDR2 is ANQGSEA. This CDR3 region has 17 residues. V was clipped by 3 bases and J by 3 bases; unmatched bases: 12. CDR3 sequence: CSVEGRASGRAGYEQYF. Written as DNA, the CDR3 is TGCAGCGTTGAGGGCCGGGCTAGCGGGAGGGCAGGCTACGAGCAGTACTTC.

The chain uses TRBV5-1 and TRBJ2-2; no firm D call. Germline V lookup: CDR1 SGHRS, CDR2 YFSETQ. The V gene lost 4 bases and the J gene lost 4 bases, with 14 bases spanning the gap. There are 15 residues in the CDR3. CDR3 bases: TGCGCCAGCAGCCCCTCCCGGACGTTCACCGGGGAGCTGTTTTTT. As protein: CASSPSRTFTGELFF.

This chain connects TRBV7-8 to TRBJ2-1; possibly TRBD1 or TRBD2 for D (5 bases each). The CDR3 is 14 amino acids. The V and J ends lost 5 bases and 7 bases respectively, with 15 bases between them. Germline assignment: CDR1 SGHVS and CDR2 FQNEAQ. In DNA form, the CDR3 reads TGTGCCAGCAGCCCCGGGCCGGGGCGTAATGAGCAGTTCTTC. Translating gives CASSPGPGRNEQFF.